This TCR beta chain was obtained from a study of beta chain features in type 1 diabetes. Reverse transcription of all isolated RNA meant that expressed TCRB transcripts were sequenced. Repertoires were generated with immunoSEQ multiplex PCR, while TCRdb's copy carries only in-frame clones and drops some. The sample holds about 360,000 clones, around 13% seen once. Source material: naive CD4+ T cells from blood. The source is a man aged 18 to 29 in good health.

CDR3 DNA: TGTGCCACCAAAATGGGGACTAGCGGAGGCACACAGTACTTC. It is translated as CATKMGTSGGTQYF. The chain is built from TRBV19 and TRBJ2-5; TRBD2 aligns across 11 bases. In germline, CDR1 is LNHDA, CDR2 SQIVND (reference sequence). V lost 10 bases, J lost 11 bases, and 15 bases stayed unmatched. The CDR3 is 14 residues long.